The 22 T cell receptor beta chains below were found in one sample sequenced in a study of shared clonotypes between healthy human individuals (dated by TCRdb to about 2020). Libraries were built with the immunoSEQ multiplex PCR assay. TCRdb stores this immuneACCESS table with in-frame sequences only. Part of the clones is absent; in the studies checked, under half of the shortfall reflects unresolved V genes, and no reason is known for the rest. The sample table contains about 2.1 million clones; only one count was recorded for 90% to 95% of them. Around 1.7% of the sample is taken by the ten largest. CD8 naive samples were obtained by positive selection for CCR7 among CD45RO-negative cells, yielding a CD45RA+CCR7+ population from which TemRA cells were excluded. Specimen: naive CD8+ T cells from PBMCs. What this sample's cell subset or site label stands for: CD45RA+CCR7+. The receptors here all came from a man younger than 35 in good health. Some clones in this sample may be carry-over from other donors' samples.

The chain couples TRBV7-9 to TRBJ2-7, with 9 bases that match TRBD1. Germline V gene sequence: CDR1 SEHNR, CDR2 FQNEAQ (reference sequence). V shed 3 bases, J shed 4 bases, and the junction held 10 bases outside the gene matches. The length of the CDR3 is 16 residues. CDR3 sequence reads: CASSFGQGKSWYEQYF. The CDR3 nucleotides read TGTGCCAGCAGCTTCGGACAGGGGAAGTCCTGGTACGAGCAGTACTTC.

For this clone: This sample also contains other DNA sequences that code for the same CDR3. This rearrangement joins TRBV27 to TRBJ2-7; D is uncertain. The CDR3 has 13 residues. The germline V and J ends were trimmed by 3 bases and 3 bases, with 9 bases remaining between them. The germline gives CDR1 MNHEY, CDR2 SMNVEV (reference sequence). CDR3: CASSFSGNYEQYF. The CDR3 bases are TGTGCCAGCAGTTTTTCGGGCAACTACGAGCAGTACTTC.

The gene calls are TRBV28 and TRBJ2-1, with unresolved D. The CDR3 is 12 amino acids. The ends were cut back, 6 bases at V and 7 bases at J, with 10 bases in the middle. The germline CDR1 and CDR2 sequences are MDHEN and SYDVKM. CDR3 DNA sequence: TGTGCCAGCAGCCCCGCCGCGAATGAGCAGTTCTTC. Its translation is CASSPAANEQFF. Variable domain in full (rest from reference TRBV28 and TRBJ2-1): DVKVTQSSRYLVKRTGEKVFLECVQDMDHENMFWYRQDPGLGLRLIYFSYDVKMKEKGDIPEGYSVSREKKERFSLILESASTNQTSMYLCASSPAANEQFFGPGTRLTVL.

This rearrangement joins TRBV6-5 to TRBJ2-1; D call uncertain. CDR1 and CDR2 from the germline V gene are MNHEY and SVGAGI. The CDR3 loop spans 14 amino acids. Between the trimmed V and J ends, which lost 7 bases and 5 bases, there was a span of 15 bases. The CDR3 reads CASMSPEGHNEQFF. The CDR3 DNA sequence: TGTGCCAGCATGAGCCCCGAAGGGCACAATGAGCAGTTCTTC.

The V and J genes are TRBV27 and TRBJ2-2; tentatively, D is TRBD2 (5 bases). Germline CDR1 is MNHEY and CDR2 is SMNVEV (reference sequence). V was trimmed by 5 bases and J by 5 bases, leaving 21 bases between them. The CDR3 is 17 amino acids. CDR3 in DNA: TGTGCCAGCAGTCCCATCTCGGGCCCCCCGGGGACCGGGGAGCTGTTTTTT. Residues: CASSPISGPPGTGELFF.

The table lists this clone with a few counts. This sample also contains other DNA sequences that code for the same CDR3. The chain links TRBV27 to TRBJ1-4, with D possibly being TRBD1 (6 bases). V was shortened by 5 bases and J by 2 bases, with 9 bases between the two germline ends. This CDR3 has 14 residues. Per the germline V gene, CDR1 is MNHEY and CDR2 is SMNVEV (reference sequence). In nucleotides, the CDR3 is TGTGCCAGCAGTCCCAGGGGTACTAATGAAAAACTGTTTTTT. Translating it yields CASSPRGTNEKLFF.

The gene calls are TRBV9 and TRBJ2-7; the match to TRBD1 covers 7 bases. CDR3 size: 15 residues. Germline V gene sequence: CDR1 SGDLS, CDR2 YYNGEE. V trimming: 5 bases; J trimming: 2 bases; junction bases outside the gene matches: 10. CDR3 nucleotide sequence: TGTGCCAGCAGTAAAGGGACAGTTCCTACCTACGAGCAGTACTTC. Its translation is CASSKGTVPTYEQYF.

The chain carries TRBV4-1 and TRBJ2-7, with D possibly matching TRBD1 (6 bases). The CDR3 is made up of 16 amino acids. Germline assignment: CDR1 MGHRA and CDR2 YSYEKL. Trimming pared 4 bases from V and 1 base from J, leaving 17 bases between. The DNA of the CDR3 is TGCGCCAGCAGCCTCAGCGGACAGTCTCCTTCCTACGAGCAGTACTTC. This sequence encodes CASSLSGQSPSYEQYF.

The chain links TRBV30 to TRBJ2-2; D gene ambiguous. The CDR3 covers 11 residues. V shed 5 bases and J shed 5 bases, with 6 bases lying between them. Germline CDR1 is GTSNPN and CDR2 is SVGIG (reference sequence). The CDR3 here is CAWGRTGELFF. The CDR3 DNA follows: TGTGCCTGGGGAAGGACCGGGGAGCTGTTTTTT.

The V call is TRBV27, the J call TRBJ2-3, with D hard to call. The CDR3 totals 14 residues. Germline CDR1 reads MNHEY; CDR2 reads SMNVEV (reference sequence). V was clipped by 6 bases and J by 1 base, with 11 bases between them. The CDR3 sequence is CASSPVRGTDTQYF. In nucleotides, the CDR3 is TGTGCCAGCAGCCCGGTTCGCGGCACAGATACGCAGTATTTT.

V gene TRBV27 combines with J gene TRBJ2-1, with D possibly matching TRBD1 (5 bases). Germline-derived CDR1 and CDR2 are MNHEY and SMNVEV (reference sequence). This CDR3 spans 12 amino acids. With 6 bases removed from V and 6 bases from J, the gap between germline ends came to 9 bases. The CDR3 DNA reads TGTGCCAGCAGGCGAGACAGCAATGAGCAGTTCTTC. As protein: CASRRDSNEQFF.

The chain uses TRBV21-1 and TRBJ2-5; TRBD1, the D gene given by the table, was not confirmed from the DNA. TRBV21-1 corresponds to a pseudogene. The CDR3 length is 17 residues. The CDR3 region is CASSIGRGNSYQETQYF. Here the CDR3 DNA reads TGTGCCAGCAGCATAGGCAGGGGCAACTCTTACCAAGAGACCCAGTACTTC.

There are a few counts of this clone. J is TRBJ1-1 and V is TRBV7-9; D is ambiguous. This CDR3 contains 13 residues. The V gene's germline CDR1 is SEHNR and CDR2 FQNEAQ (reference sequence). V lost 3 bases and J lost 1, with 6 bases in between. CDR3 sequence (DNA): TGTGCCAGCAGCTTTAACTCGAACACTGAAGCTTTCTTT. Its protein product is CASSFNSNTEAFF.

Worth noting for this clone: The same CDR3 arises from other DNA sequences in this sample as well. This chain joins TRBV27 and TRBJ2-5; D may match TRBD1 or TRBD2 (6 bases each). Deletions cut 3 bases from V and 5 bases from J, with 13 bases between. Germline V lookup: CDR1 MNHEY, CDR2 SMNVEV (reference sequence). The CDR3 runs 14 residues. CDR3 region: CASSFRGGRETQYF. The CDR3 DNA is TGTGCCAGCAGTTTCAGGGGAGGTCGGGAGACCCAGTACTTC.

Written as DNA, the CDR3 is TGTGCCAGCAGTGCCGGGACACCGAGGAATCAGCCCCAGCATTTT. It translates to CASSAGTPRNQPQHF. The J gene is TRBJ1-5, the V gene TRBV6-1, with a possible D match to TRBD1 (6 bases). Germline CDR1 reads MNHNS; CDR2 reads SASEGT. Trimming removed 4 bases at V and 4 bases at J, with 14 bases between. This CDR3 is 15 amino acids long.

The chain employs TRBV11-1 and TRBJ2-7; weak D call: TRBD2 (5 bases). This CDR3 has 13 amino acids. Germline-derived CDR1 and CDR2 are SGHAT and FQDESV (reference sequence). Trimming shortened V by 5 bases and J by 5 bases, and 13 bases separated the two germline ends. For the CDR3, the DNA is TGTGCCAGCAGCCCCCGAGGGTTGGACGAGCAGTACTTC. Encoded protein: CASSPRGLDEQYF.

The rearrangement uses TRBV28 and TRBJ2-3, with TRBD1 identical over 10 bases. CDR3 length equals 15 residues. Germline lookup yields CDR1 MDHEN and CDR2 SYDVKM. V trimming: 3 bases; J trimming: 5 bases; junction bases outside the gene matches: 5. CDR3: CASSFNDRGRDTQYF. The CDR3 DNA is TGTGCCAGCAGTTTCAACGACAGGGGGCGAGATACGCAGTATTTT.

The rearrangement joins TRBV10-2 to TRBJ2-7, with D unresolved. This CDR3 contains 15 residues. V was trimmed by 0 bases and J by 0 bases, leaving 9 bases between them. The germline V gene encodes CDR1 WSHSY and CDR2 SAAADI. The CDR3 reads CASSESPTSSYEQYF. The CDR3 DNA reads TGCGCCAGCAGTGAGTCCCCCACTTCCTCCTACGAGCAGTACTTC.

This chain uses TRBV27 with TRBJ1-2, with D tentatively TRBD1 (6 bases). Germline values: CDR1 MNHEY, CDR2 SMNVEV (reference sequence). The CDR3 consists of 12 residues. Here the CDR3 DNA reads TGTGTGAGTGGGGGCGCGATCTATGGCTACACCTTC. This gives the protein CVSGGAIYGYTF.

This sequence joins TRBV7-9 and TRBJ2-2; TRBD1 aligns across 9 bases. CDR1 and CDR2 (germline): SEHNR, FQNEAQ (reference sequence). The CDR3 runs to 17 residues. The V gene end was trimmed by 5 bases and the J gene end by 7 bases; junction bases not matched to a gene: 14. The CDR3 sequence: CASSLSRDRDPGGELFF. The DNA of the CDR3 is TGTGCCAGCAGCCTAAGCCGGGACAGGGACCCAGGCGGGGAGCTGTTTTTT.

This rearrangement joins TRBV2 to TRBJ2-7; D may be TRBD2 (6 bases). Germline assignment: CDR1 SNHLY and CDR2 FYNNEI. The CDR3 has 16 amino acids. Trimming removed 3 bases at V and 2 bases at J, with 17 bases between. CDR3 DNA: TGTGCCAGCAGTGACATCCGGGTAGGGAGGCCCTACGAGCAGTACTTC. Protein sequence: CASSDIRVGRPYEQYF. Looking up the rest from reference TRBV2 and TRBJ2-7 gives the full variable domain: EPEVTQTPSHQVTQMGQEVILRCVPISNHLYFYWYRQILGQKVEFLVSFYNNEISEKSEIFDDQFSVERPDGSNFTLKIRSTKLEDSAMYFCASSDIRVGRPYEQYFGPGTRLTVT.

The chain recombines TRBV28 with TRBJ2-1; 8 nucleotides match TRBD2. The CDR3 totals 16 residues. Per germline, CDR1 MDHEN and CDR2 SYDVKM. V dropped 3 bases and J dropped 2; count of bases not matched to a gene: 6. The CDR3: CASSFKSGRPYNEQFF. CDR3 DNA: TGTGCCAGCAGTTTCAAAAGCGGGAGACCCTACAATGAGCAGTTCTTC.